The 8 T cell receptor beta chains below all came from one sample that was sequenced in a study of OX40 agonist ivuxolimab in advanced cancers. TCRdb's copy holds only in-frame clones and misses some; the assay was immunoSEQ multiplex PCR. The sample carries approximately 22,000 clones, more than 75% recorded once. This specimen was CD4+ or CD8+ T cells sorted from blood, taken in a trial of the OX40 agonist ivuxolimab. The receptors shown here come from an adult with an advanced solid tumor such as melanoma, head and neck, liver or kidney cancer.

The chain combines TRBV25-1 with TRBJ1-1, with 7 bases that match TRBD1. The CDR3 contains 12 residues. The germline gives CDR1 MGHDK, CDR2 SYGVNS. After removal of 6 bases from V and 3 bases from J, the junction contained 1 base not matched to a gene. CDR3 residues: CASSTGDTEAFF. CDR3 sequence (DNA): TGTGCCAGCAGCACAGGGGACACTGAAGCTTTCTTT.

This chain joins TRBV11-3 and TRBJ2-1; 10 nucleotides match TRBD1. V gave up 5 bases and J gave up 7 bases; unmatched junction bases: 8. Germline V CDR1 and CDR2: SGHNT, YENEEA. The CDR3 loop spans 15 amino acids. CDR3 in DNA: TGTGCCAGCAGCCCGAGACAGGGGGCGGGAAATGAGCAGTTCTTC. This sequence encodes CASSPRQGAGNEQFF. Full variable domain (rest looked up from reference TRBV11-3 and TRBJ2-1): EAGVVQSPRYKIIEKKQPVAFWCNPISGHNTLYWYLQNLGQGPELLIRYENEEAVDDSQLPKDRFSAERLKGVDSTLKIQPAELGDSAVYLCASSPRQGAGNEQFFGPGTRLTVL.

This clone was seen once. The chain carries TRBV19 and TRBJ2-3; TRBD1 aligns across 7 bases. V shed 6 bases and J 1 base; nucleotides not matched to a gene: 1. The CDR3 is 13 amino acids. Per the germline V gene, CDR1 is LNHDA and CDR2 is SQIVND (reference sequence). The CDR3: CASSDRGTDTQYF. The CDR3 nucleotides read TGTGCCAGTAGCGACAGGGGCACAGATACGCAGTATTTT. Supplemented by reference TRBV19 and TRBJ2-3, the full variable domain reads DGGITQSPKYLFRKEGQNVTLSCEQNLNHDAMYWYRQDPGQGLRLIYYSQIVNDFQKGDIAEGYSVSREKKESFPLTVTSAQKNPTAFYLCASSDRGTDTQYFGPGTRLTVL.

The rearrangement uses TRBV11-3 and TRBJ2-7; the match to TRBD1 covers 9 bases. Germline trimming cut 4 bases from V and 2 bases from J; bases unmatched to any gene: 3. The CDR3 is made up of 14 amino acids. CDR1 and CDR2 (germline): SGHNT, YENEEA. The CDR3 region is CASSSRDRAYEQYF. In DNA form, the CDR3 reads TGTGCCAGCAGCTCTCGGGACAGGGCCTACGAGCAGTACTTC.

This clone was seen just once. The chain couples TRBV21-1 to TRBJ1-5. TRBV21-1 is described as a pseudogene. This CDR3 contains 18 residues. The CDR3 bases are TGTGCCAGCAGCAAATGGGCGGACGACCACCGAGGCAATCAGCCCCAGCATTTT. Encoded protein: CASSKWADDHRGNQPQHF.

The J gene is TRBJ2-7, the V gene TRBV27; 8 bases fit TRBD1. Germline trimming cut 2 bases from V and 7 bases from J; bases unmatched to any gene: 10. CDR1 and CDR2 from the germline V gene are MNHEY and SMNVEV (reference sequence). The CDR3 has 15 residues. This chain's CDR3 is CASSLGTGLRGEQYF. For the CDR3, the DNA is TGTGCCAGCAGTTTAGGGACAGGACTTAGGGGGGAGCAGTACTTC.

The CDR3 nucleotides are TGTGCCAGCAGTTCAGGGGGCCCCTACGAGCAGTACTTC. It yields the protein CASSSGGPYEQYF. The genes are TRBV27 and TRBJ2-7, with 8 bases fitting TRBD1. The CDR3 is 13 residues long. V shed 4 bases and J 2 bases; nucleotides not matched to a gene: 1. Germline loops: CDR1 MNHEY, CDR2 SMNVEV (reference sequence).

This clone was seen just once. The J gene is TRBJ2-1, the V gene TRBV5-1; TRBD1 aligns across 9 bases. The CDR3 is made up of 15 amino acids. V dropped 2 bases and J dropped 3; count of bases not matched to a gene: 3. Germline CDR1 reads SGHRS; CDR2 reads YFSETQ. CDR3 DNA sequence: TGCGCCAGCAGCTTCAGGACAGGGGACTACAATGAGCAGTTCTTC. Translating it yields CASSFRTGDYNEQFF.